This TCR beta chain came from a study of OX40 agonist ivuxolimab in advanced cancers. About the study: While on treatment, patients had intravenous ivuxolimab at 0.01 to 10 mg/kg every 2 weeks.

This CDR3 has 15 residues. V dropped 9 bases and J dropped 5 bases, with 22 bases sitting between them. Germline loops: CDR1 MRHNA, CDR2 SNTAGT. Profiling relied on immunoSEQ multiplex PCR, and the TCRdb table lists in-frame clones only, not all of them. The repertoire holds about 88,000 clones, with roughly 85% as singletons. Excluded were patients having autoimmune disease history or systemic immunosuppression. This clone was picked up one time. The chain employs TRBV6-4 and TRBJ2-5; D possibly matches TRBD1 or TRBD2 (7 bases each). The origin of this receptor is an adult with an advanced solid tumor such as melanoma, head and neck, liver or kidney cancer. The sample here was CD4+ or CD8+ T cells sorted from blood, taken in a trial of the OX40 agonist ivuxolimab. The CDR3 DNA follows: TGTGCCAGAGGCCAGGGGGGGGATCAGAGGGAGACCCAGTACTTC. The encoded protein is CARGQGGDQRETQYF.